The 20 T cell receptor beta chains given below trace back to one sample, sequenced in a study of T cell repertoires in cytomegalovirus infection (dated by TCRdb to the late 2010s). Sequencer: Illumina HiSeq 1500. Using fastp trimming at Q25 and MiXCR clonotype assembly, TCRdb reanalyzed the public sequencing data and kept in-frame beta chains. Every distinct CDR3 protein forms one entry, paired with its most common genes and DNA. For this sample the table gives 400,000 or so distinct CDR3 sequences, of which around 32% were detected only once. Together, the top ten hold roughly an eighth of the sample. Sample: PBMCs. The origin of the receptors is a human donor in good health (CMV status not recorded). Some clones in this sample may be carry-over from other donors' samples.

The genes are TRBV20-1 and TRBJ1-6; D is possibly TRBD1 (6 bases). Germline values: CDR1 DFQATT, CDR2 SNEGSKA (reference sequence). With 2 bases removed from V and 8 bases from J, the gap between germline ends came to 19 bases. There are 16 residues in the CDR3. The CDR3 loop reads CSARSGGGAGYSPLHF. CDR3 coding DNA: TGCAGTGCTAGAAGTGGGGGCGGGGCGGGGTATTCACCCCTCCACTTT.

The genes are TRBV6-2 or TRBV6-3 and TRBJ2-1; D possibly matches TRBD1 or TRBD2 (7 bases each). The CDR3 covers 18 residues. The V end lost 6 bases, the J end lost 4 bases, and 25 bases lay between the germline ends. CDR1 MNHEY and CDR2 SVGEGT come from the germline V gene. CDR3 region: CASRSQGEGLVEYNEQFF. Written as DNA, the CDR3 is TGTGCCAGCAGATCCCAGGGGGAGGGGTTGGTTGAATACAATGAGCAGTTCTTC.

The V call is TRBV7-2, the J call TRBJ1-2, with D perhaps matching TRBD1 (6 bases). From germline, CDR1 is SGHTA and CDR2 FQGNSA. Trimming pared 8 bases from V and 2 bases from J, leaving 18 bases between. The CDR3 is 15 residues long. CDR3 protein: CASLPGASLNYGYTF. DNA for the CDR3: TGTGCCAGCTTACCGGGGGCGAGCCTCAACTATGGCTACACCTTC.

Details on this clonotype: One base away lies a much larger clone, so this may be a sequencing read error. The chain joins TRBV10-1 to TRBJ1-1, with 9 positions matching TRBD1. Germline CDR1 reads WNHNN; CDR2 reads SYGVQD (reference sequence). There are 13 residues in the CDR3. CDR3 sequence: CAISESGQGEAFF. DNA for the CDR3: TGCGCCATCAGTGAGTCGGGACAGGGCGAAGCTTTCTTT.

A word on this clonotype: This clone may be a read error of a much larger clone one base away. The CDR3 loop is CDSSGGLAPEAFF. In DNA, the CDR3 is TGTGACAGCAGCGGAGGGTTGGCCCCTGAAGCTTTCTTT. This chain connects TRBV5-4 to TRBJ1-1; D is undetermined. The CDR3 has 13 amino acids. The germline V gene encodes CDR1 SGHNT and CDR2 YYREEE (reference sequence). Complete variable domain (other parts from reference TRBV5-4 and TRBJ1-1): ETGVTQSPTHLIKTRGQQVTLRCSSQSGHNTVSWYQQALGQGPQFIFQYYREEENGRGNFPPRFSGLQFPNYSSELNVNALELDDSALYLCDSSGGLAPEAFFGQGTRLTVV.

The chain has TRBV2 and TRBJ2-5; 9 nucleotides align to TRBD1. CDR3 length equals 12 residues. Germline assignment: CDR1 SNHLY and CDR2 FYNNEI. V dropped 10 bases and J dropped 4; count of bases not matched to a gene: 4. The CDR3 sequence is CAIHRGPETQYF. CDR3 coding DNA: TGTGCCATCCACAGGGGGCCAGAGACCCAGTACTTC.

CDR3 in DNA: TGTGCCAGCAGCAGTACAGGGACAGATACGCAGTATTTT. It translates to CASSSTGTDTQYF. J is TRBJ2-3 and V is TRBV5-4, with D maybe TRBD1 (6 bases). The V end was cut by 4 bases, the J end by 3 bases, with 9 bases between. This CDR3 is built from 13 residues. The germline V gene has CDR1 SGHNT and CDR2 YYREEE (reference sequence).

The chain links TRBV19 to TRBJ1-6; 8 bases are a match to TRBD1. Germline V gene sequence: CDR1 LNHDA, CDR2 SQIVND (reference sequence). V shed 3 bases, J shed 0 bases, and the junction held 13 bases outside the gene matches. The CDR3 length is 20 residues. This chain's CDR3 is CASSIYRTGPSSSYNSPLHF. The CDR3 bases are TGTGCCAGTAGTATCTACCGGACAGGGCCCTCGAGCTCCTATAATTCACCCCTCCACTTT.

With respect to this clonotype: A much larger clonotype is one base distant, so this may be a read error. This chain joins TRBV7-8 and TRBJ2-7; weak D call: TRBD1 (5 bases). The CDR3 consists of 14 residues. In germline, CDR1 is SGHVS, CDR2 FQNEAQ. CDR3 DNA sequence: TGTTCCAGCAGCCTTACAGGATCCCTCTCCGAGCAGTACTTC. It specifies CSSSLTGSLSEQYF.

This clonotype was picked up a small number of times. The gene calls are TRBV7-9 and TRBJ2-2, with D unclear. CDR1 SEHNR and CDR2 FQNEAQ come from the germline V gene (reference sequence). This CDR3 spans 14 amino acids. Trimming took 6 bases from V and 4 from J, leaving 12 bases between them. As DNA, the CDR3 is TGTGCCAGCAGACCCTCCTTAGGCACCGGGGAGCTGTTTTTT. Translation: CASRPSLGTGELFF.

This clonotype was counted only a few times. This chain joins TRBV6-2 or TRBV6-3 and TRBJ2-2, with 8 positions matching TRBD1. Per germline, CDR1 MNHEY and CDR2 SVGEGT. V gave up 6 bases and J gave up 5 bases; unmatched junction bases: 8. This CDR3 is 15 amino acids long. This CDR3 is CASRLDRGWTGELFF. The CDR3 DNA reads TGTGCCAGCAGGCTAGACAGGGGATGGACCGGGGAGCTGTTTTTT.

This clonotype was counted a single time. The rearrangement joins TRBV11-2 to TRBJ1-5, with D tentatively TRBD1 (5 bases). The CDR3 has 18 residues. The germline V and J ends were trimmed by 1 base and 2 bases, with 18 bases remaining between them. Germline V gene lookup returns CDR1 SGHAT and CDR2 FQNNGV. CDR3: CASSLGEGGTGGNQPQHF. CDR3 DNA: TGTGCCAGCAGCTTAGGGGAGGGCGGTACAGGAGGCAATCAGCCCCAGCATTTT.

This clonotype was counted many times. The V gene is TRBV7-6, the J gene TRBJ2-3, with TRBD2 matching 9 bases. The V gene's germline CDR1 is SGHVS and CDR2 FNYEAQ. V was pared by 5 bases and J by 1 base, with 7 bases of the junction left unmatched. CDR3 length: 16 residues. The CDR3 spells CASSPRLAGGTDTQYF. As DNA, the CDR3 is TGTGCCAGCAGCCCTCGCTTAGCGGGGGGCACAGATACGCAGTATTTT.

This clonotype was observed a few times. The chain links TRBV19 to TRBJ1-1; TRBD1 agrees at 7 bases. CDR1 and CDR2 (germline): LNHDA, SQIVND (reference sequence). CDR3 size: 15 residues. The V and J ends lost 4 bases and 0 bases, in that order; junction bases with no gene match: 5. The CDR3 reads CASSSPGQLNTEAFF. The CDR3 DNA follows: TGTGCCAGTAGTAGCCCGGGACAGTTGAACACTGAAGCTTTCTTT.

This rearrangement joins TRBV4-3 to TRBJ1-3; TRBD1 is a possible D gene (5 bases). This CDR3 is built from 14 residues. Trimming took 4 bases from V and 1 from J, leaving 8 bases between them. CDR1 LGHNA and CDR2 YSLEER come from the germline V gene. The DNA for the CDR3 is TGCGCCAGCAGCCGGGACGTTTCTGGAAACACCATATATTTT. Protein product: CASSRDVSGNTIYF.

This clonotype was observed a few times. The chain employs TRBV11-2 and TRBJ2-7; 9 bases are shared with TRBD1. The junction had 10 bases not matched to a gene; V was cut back by 1 base and J by 6 bases. There are 16 residues in the CDR3. Germline V gene sequence: CDR1 SGHAT, CDR2 FQNNGV. The CDR3 reads CASSLGVGQGRSEQYF. CDR3 DNA: TGTGCCAGCAGCTTAGGGGTTGGACAGGGGAGGAGCGAGCAGTACTTC.

CDR3 in DNA: TGTGCCAGCAGCCAAGTTGGGACAGGCATCTCACCCCTCCACTTT. Protein product: CASSQVGTGISPLHF. The chain joins TRBV14 to TRBJ1-6; 8 bases fit TRBD1. Trimming cost V 1 base and J 10 bases; bases outside gene matches: 6. The CDR3 has 15 amino acids. The germline CDR1 and CDR2 sequences are SGHDN and FVKESK.

The chain is built from TRBV19 and TRBJ2-4, with a tentative D call TRBD2 (6 bases). This CDR3 spans 17 amino acids. V was trimmed by 10 bases and J by 0 bases, leaving 22 bases between them. Germline V gene sequence: CDR1 LNHDA, CDR2 SQIVND (reference sequence). The CDR3 region is CAIIKVGGGEAKNIQYF. The CDR3 bases are TGTGCCATTATTAAAGTCGGGGGAGGCGAAGCCAAAAACATTCAGTACTTC.

This clonotype appeared a single time. The gene calls are TRBV5-4 and TRBJ2-3; tentative D call: TRBD1 (5 bases). Deletions cut 4 bases from V and 15 bases from J, with 18 bases between. CDR1 is SGHNT, CDR2 YYREEE, per germline (reference sequence). The CDR3 loop spans 12 amino acids. The CDR3 nucleotides are TGTGCCAGCAGCCCCAAGGTAGGGGTTCTCTATTTT. Translating gives CASSPKVGVLYF.

This chain links TRBV6-5 with TRBJ1-1, with a weak D call TRBD1 (5 bases). The germline V gene has CDR1 MNHEY and CDR2 SVGAGI. The V end lost 2 bases, the J end lost 1 base, and 11 bases lay between the germline ends. CDR3 length equals 15 residues. The CDR3 reads CASSYGNTGNTEAFF. For the CDR3, the DNA is TGTGCCAGCAGTTACGGGAACACAGGGAACACTGAAGCTTTCTTT.